The sequence of this TCR beta chain was determined in a study of T cell clonality in common variable immunodeficiency (dated by TCRdb to 2013 to 2016). Most CVID patients and most healthy controls were of Caucasian heritage. From each donor, roughly 4.5 to 8 ml of heparinized peripheral whole blood was collected. Genomic DNA from adults with common variable immune deficiency (CVID) and from healthy adult controls was used to sequence TCRbeta CDR3 repertoires. The control group comprised approximately 22 healthy adult volunteers, some 12 female and 10 male, aged about 23 to 75 years with a mean age of roughly 35. Diluted blood was density-centrifuged over Hypaque 1077 or Ficoll-Paque to isolate peripheral blood mononuclear cells. Genomic DNA was extracted from unsorted mononuclear cells by Qiagen column purification or by a centrifugation-based method. CVID samples and control samples contributed equivalent amounts of genomic DNA as sequencing input. For every sample, a 60 bp segment covering the rearranged TCRbeta CDR3 region was amplified and then sequenced. The immunoSEQ assay, a bias-corrected multiplex PCR combined with high-throughput sequencing, was used for TCRbeta amplification. On the study's bioinformatics: Every unique nucleotide sequence counted as a clone and was annotated with V, D and J genes, copy number and frequency. Sequences were labeled productive if in frame, and non-productive if out of frame or containing stop codons. As previously described, clonality was calculated on the basis of Shannon's entropy. The predicted amino acid sequences of productive clones were used to derive the mean CDR3 Kyte-Doolittle hydropathy. The R hclust function was used to hierarchically cluster scaled V gene usage with Manhattan distance and complete linkage. Sharing of clones by CDR3 amino acid sequence was evaluated by resampling 12 repertoires per group over 100 rounds. The repertoires were searched for 70 published EBV-specific TCRbeta sequences and about 240 published CMV-specific TCRbeta sequences. Two CVID samples that yielded fewer than 10,000 sequences were excluded from the analysis, so approximately 40 CVID repertoires were retained. Not all clones reach the TCRdb copy of this immuneACCESS table, which keeps in-frame sequences only. Checked studies attribute under half of the gap to unresolved V genes and leave the rest unexplained. V and J calls and clone size are copied from that table; D and trimming were computed from the DNA. The table for this sample lists some 38,000 clones, none of them counted only once. Over 0.95% of the sample lies in the top ten.

Beyond this particular receptor, the publication reports: Fewer TCRbeta clones were shared among CVID subjects than among healthy controls (p < 0.0001). Compared with healthy controls, CVID subjects showed increased TCRbeta clonality (t-test p = 0.018), a feature most characteristic of about a third of subjects. According to the authors, finding the cause of the higher clonality in CVID would require sequencing the repertoires of T cell subpopulations. Patient heterogeneity within the CVID cohort put limits on correlating repertoire features with clinical complications. Fewer deletions and N-nucleotide insertions were reportedly observed in CVID TCRbeta sequences, and highly modified clones with 13 or more V deletions were reportedly absent from CVID TCRbeta sequences. Even though DNA input was the same, control samples had an average of about 81,820 unique sequences each, compared with approximately 30,000 in CVID samples.

This clone was recorded at least ten times. What antigen it recognizes has not been identified. This receptor was identified in a person between 18 and 75 years old in good health. Material for sequencing was peripheral blood mononuclear cells.

The CDR3 bases that were read are TGCAGTGCATGGGACAGGGGGGCTGAA. Translated, this is CSAWDRGAE. The whole CDR3 protein is CSAWDRGAEAFF. The chain joins TRBV20-1 to TRBJ1-1, with 11 bases in between that match TRBD1. Read data end 3 residues before the CDR3 end; the end is taken from the germline J gene. The CDR3 sequence holds 12 residues, the cysteine and phenylalanine included. Part of the CDR3 DNA is given, 27 bases translated from base 1. V ends up 6 bases short and J 6 bases short, with an unmatched junction base count of 3. CDR1 DFQATT and CDR2 SNEGSKA are derived from the germline V gene (reference sequence).